This entry features one T cell receptor (beta chain) sequence. This record comes from a study of blood T cell repertoires in COVID-19. Sequenced by immunoSEQ multiplex PCR; TCRdb stores in-frame clones only, minus some. The repertoire holds 300,000 or so clones, with 80% to 90% as singletons. The V gene's germline CDR1 is SGHDT and CDR2 YYEEEE. V was cut by 0 bases and J by 3 bases, with 10 bases left in between. CDR3 length: 14 residues. The sequencing sample was made of peripheral blood. The V call is TRBV5-6, the J call TRBJ2-7; tentatively, D is TRBD2 (5 bases). The receptor was derived from a woman in her thirties or forties who had recovered from COVID-19. CDR3 protein: CASSLEGSLYEQYF. In nucleotides, the CDR3 is TGTGCCAGCAGCTTGGAAGGGAGTCTCTACGAGCAGTACTTC.